The clone carrying this T cell receptor beta chain was detected only once. The V and J ends lost 6 bases and 4 bases respectively, with 16 bases between them. This CDR3 spans 14 amino acids. Germline CDR1 reads SGHRS; CDR2 reads YFSETQ. The data originate from a study of control samples from healthy donors and cancer patients. This table comes from immunoSEQ multiplex PCR, and its TCRdb copy is limited to in-frame clones, with some not included. The data show around 110,000 clones, more than 85% seen once. The sample was blood. The rearrangement links TRBV5-1 to TRBJ1-1; D gene uncertain. This receptor was taken from a man between 25 and 39 years old in good health. In nucleotides, the CDR3 is TGCGCCAGCACCATCGACTTAGACGGCACTGAAGCTTTCTTT. This translates into CASTIDLDGTEAFF.